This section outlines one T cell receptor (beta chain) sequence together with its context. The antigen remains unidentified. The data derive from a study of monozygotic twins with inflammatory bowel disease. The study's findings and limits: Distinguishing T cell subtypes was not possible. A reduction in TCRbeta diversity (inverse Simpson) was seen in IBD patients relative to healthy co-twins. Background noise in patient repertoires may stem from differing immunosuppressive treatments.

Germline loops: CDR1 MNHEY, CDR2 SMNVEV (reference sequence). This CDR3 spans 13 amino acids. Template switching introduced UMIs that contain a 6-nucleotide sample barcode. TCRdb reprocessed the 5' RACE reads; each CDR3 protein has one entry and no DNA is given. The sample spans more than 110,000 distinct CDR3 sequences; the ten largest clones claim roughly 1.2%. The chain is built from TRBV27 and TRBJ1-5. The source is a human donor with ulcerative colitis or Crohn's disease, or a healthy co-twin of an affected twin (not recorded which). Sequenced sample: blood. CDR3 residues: CASSFERNQPQHF.